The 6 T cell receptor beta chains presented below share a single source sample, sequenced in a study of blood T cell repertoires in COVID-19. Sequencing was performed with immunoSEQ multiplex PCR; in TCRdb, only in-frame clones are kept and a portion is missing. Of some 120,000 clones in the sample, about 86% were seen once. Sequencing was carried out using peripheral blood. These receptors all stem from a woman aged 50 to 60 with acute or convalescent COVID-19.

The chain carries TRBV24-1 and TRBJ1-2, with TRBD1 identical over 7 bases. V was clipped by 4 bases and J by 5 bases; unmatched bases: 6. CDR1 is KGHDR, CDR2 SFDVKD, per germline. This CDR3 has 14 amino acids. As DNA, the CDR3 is TGTGCCACCAGTGAAGCCACAGGGGATTATGGCTACACCTTC. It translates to CATSEATGDYGYTF.

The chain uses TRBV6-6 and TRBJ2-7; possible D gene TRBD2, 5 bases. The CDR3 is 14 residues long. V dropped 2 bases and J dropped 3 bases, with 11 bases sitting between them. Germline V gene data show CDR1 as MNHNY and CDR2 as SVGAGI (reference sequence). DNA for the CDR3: TGTGCCAGCAGTTACGCCGACGGAGGCTACGAGCAGTACTTC. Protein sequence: CASSYADGGYEQYF.

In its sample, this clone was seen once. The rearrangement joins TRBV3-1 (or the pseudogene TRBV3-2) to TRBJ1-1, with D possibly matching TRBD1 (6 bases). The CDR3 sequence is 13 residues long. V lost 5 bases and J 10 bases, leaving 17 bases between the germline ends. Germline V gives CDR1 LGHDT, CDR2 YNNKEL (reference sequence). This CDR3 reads CASSSLWGRGAFF. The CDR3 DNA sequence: TGTGCCAGCAGCAGTCTTTGGGGGCGAGGAGCTTTCTTT.

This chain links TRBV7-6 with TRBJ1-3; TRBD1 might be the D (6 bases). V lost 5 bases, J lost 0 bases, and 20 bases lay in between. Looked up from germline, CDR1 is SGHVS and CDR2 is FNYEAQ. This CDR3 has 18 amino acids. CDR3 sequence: CASSPYQGTPASGNTIYF. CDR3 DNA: TGTGCCAGCAGCCCTTACCAAGGGACACCGGCCTCTGGAAACACCATATATTTT.

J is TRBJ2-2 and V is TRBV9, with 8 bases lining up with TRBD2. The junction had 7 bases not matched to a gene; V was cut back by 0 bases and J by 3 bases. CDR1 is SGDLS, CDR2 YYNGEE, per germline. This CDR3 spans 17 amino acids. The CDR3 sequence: CASSVEAGGRDTGELFF. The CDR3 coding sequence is TGTGCCAGCAGCGTAGAGGCGGGGGGAAGGGACACCGGGGAGCTGTTTTTT. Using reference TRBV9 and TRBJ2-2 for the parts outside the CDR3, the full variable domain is DSGVTQTPKHLITATGQRVTLRCSPRSGDLSVYWYQQSLDQGLQFLIQYYNGEERAKGNILERFSAQQFPDLHSELNLSSLELGDSALYFCASSVEAGGRDTGELFFGEGSRLTVL.

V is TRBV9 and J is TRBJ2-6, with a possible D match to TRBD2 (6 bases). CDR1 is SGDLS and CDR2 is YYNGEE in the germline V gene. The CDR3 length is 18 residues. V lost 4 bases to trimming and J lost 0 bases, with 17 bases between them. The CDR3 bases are TGTGCCAGCAGCCCGCGATTCTTGGGGGGCTCTGGGGCCAACGTCCTGACTTTC. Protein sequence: CASSPRFLGGSGANVLTF.